The present T cell receptor beta chain was sequenced within a study of technical replicates of blood from a few donors. The CDR3 covers 14 residues. CDR1 and CDR2 from the germline V gene are LNHDA and SQIVND (reference sequence). Unmatched junction bases numbered 3, after V lost 5 bases and J lost 5 bases. This clone was recorded only once. The assay was immunoSEQ multiplex PCR, and TCRdb's table has in-frame clones only and misses some. The sample records nearly 70,000 clones, roughly nine tenths being singletons. The sample was PBMCs. This clonotype was sampled from a human donor in good health. Some clones in this sample may be carry-over from other donors' samples. The rearrangement joins TRBV19 to TRBJ1-5; 10 bases line up with TRBD1. For the CDR3, the DNA is TGTGCCAGTAGTGACAGGGGGCCGTATCAGCCCCAGCATTTT. It codes for CASSDRGPYQPQHF.